This T cell receptor (beta chain) derives from a study of shared clonotypes between healthy human individuals. The repertoire was sequenced with immunoSEQ multiplex PCR; TCRdb's copy has only in-frame clones and lacks some. The table includes about half a million clones, around 80% detected once. Regarding the study as a whole: Among donors, clonotype sharing was expected to be affected by sequencing depth.

On this clone itself: Antigen: not known.

Trimming left V 5 bases short and J 9 bases short, with 16 bases between. The CDR3 is made up of 13 amino acids. The V gene's germline CDR1 is SGHVS and CDR2 FQNEAQ. The source material was PBMCs. The receptor was derived from a woman aged 40-49 years in good health. Some clones in this sample may be carry-over from other donors' samples. The genes are TRBV7-8 and TRBJ1-1, with D possibly matching TRBD1 (5 bases). The chain's CDR3 is CASSPNGGRKAFF. DNA of the CDR3: TGTGCCAGCAGCCCGAACGGGGGGAGGAAAGCTTTCTTT. The full variable domain, with the rest looked up from reference TRBV7-8 and TRBJ1-1, is GAGVSQSPRYKVAKRGQDVALRCDPISGHVSLFWYQQALGQGPEFLTYFQNEAQLDKSGLPSDRFFAERPEGSVSTLKIQRTQQEDSAVYLCASSPNGGRKAFFGQGTRLTVV.